These 24 T cell receptor beta chains were sequenced from one sample in a study of shared clonotypes between healthy human individuals. This table comes from immunoSEQ multiplex PCR, and its TCRdb copy is limited to in-frame clones, with some not included. The sample consists of nearly 1 million clones, 60% to 85% of them appearing once. Sequencing was performed on memory CD4+ T cells sorted from blood. Subset defined: CD45RA-negative fraction. These receptors all stem from a man aged 18-30 years in good health.

This rearrangement joins TRBV5-1 to TRBJ2-3; D unclear. There are 19 residues in the CDR3. Germline CDR1 SGHRS, CDR2 YFSETQ. Trimming took 3 bases from V and 2 from J, leaving 25 bases between them. The CDR3 sequence: CASSSVPLSPQFVTDTQYF. The CDR3 DNA sequence: TGCGCCAGCAGCTCGGTACCCTTGTCCCCCCAATTCGTCACAGATACGCAGTATTTT.

The chain is built from TRBV11-2 and TRBJ2-7; tentatively, D is TRBD1 or TRBD2 (5 bases each). V was cut by 5 bases and J by 3 bases, with 17 bases left in between. The CDR3 is 15 amino acids. In germline, CDR1 is SGHAT, CDR2 FQNNGV. DNA for the CDR3: TGTGCCAGCAGCACGCTCCGGGGCAGACTCTACGAGCAGTACTTC. Translation: CASSTLRGRLYEQYF.

The chain joins TRBV7-3 to TRBJ2-5; D remains ambiguous. The CDR3 totals 13 residues. Germline CDR1 is SGHTA and CDR2 is FQGTGA. Between the trimmed V and J ends, which lost 2 bases and 4 bases, there was a span of 8 bases. CDR3: CASSLSGLETQYF. The CDR3 DNA is TGTGCCAGCAGCTTATCGGGCCTAGAGACCCAGTACTTC.

The chain couples TRBV15 to TRBJ1-1; D perhaps matches TRBD1 (6 bases). Germline V gene sequence: CDR1 LNHNV, CDR2 YYDKDF (reference sequence). V gave up 0 bases and J gave up 1 base, with 9 bases separating them. CDR3 length: 15 amino acids. The CDR3: CATSRDQGKNTEAFF. The CDR3 bases are TGTGCCACCAGCAGAGATCAGGGGAAGAACACTGAAGCTTTCTTT.

A note on this clone: With a much larger clone just one base away, this may be a read error. This specimen includes other DNA sequences encoding the same CDR3. The CDR3: CASDPGARQHGYTF. The CDR3 region has the DNA TGTGCCAGCGACCCGGGGGCGAGACAGCATGGCTACACTTTC. The V call is TRBV28, the J call TRBJ1-2, with a tentative D call TRBD1 (6 bases). There are 14 residues in the CDR3. Germline CDR1 and CDR2: MDHEN and SYDVKM.

The chain is built from TRBV30 and TRBJ2-7; 7 bases line up with TRBD1. Germline V gene lookup returns CDR1 GTSNPN and CDR2 SVGIG (reference sequence). After removal of 7 bases from V and 2 bases from J, the junction contained 5 bases not matched to a gene. This CDR3 contains 12 residues. The CDR3 sequence: CAFKGAPYEQYF. CDR3 coding DNA: TGTGCCTTTAAGGGGGCGCCCTACGAGCAGTACTTC. Drawing the rest from reference TRBV30 and TRBJ2-7, the complete variable domain is SQTIHQWPATLVQPVGSPLSLECTVEGTSNPNLYWYRQAAGRGLQLLFYSVGIGQISSEVPQNLSASRPQDRQFILSSKKLLLSDSGFYLCAFKGAPYEQYFGPGTRLTVT.

In regard to this clone: This CDR3 is also generated by other DNA sequences in the sample. This chain links TRBV6-6 with TRBJ1-6; D may be TRBD1 (6 bases). Germline V gives CDR1 MNHNY, CDR2 SVGAGI (reference sequence). The CDR3 runs to 16 residues. The V end was cut by 6 bases, the J end by 0 bases, with 12 bases between. The CDR3 loop is CASRETGSSYNSPLHF. CDR3 nucleotides: TGTGCCAGCAGAGAAACAGGGTCCTCCTATAATTCACCCCTCCACTTT.

The chain links TRBV30 to TRBJ1-1, with D tentatively TRBD1 (5 bases). Germline loops: CDR1 GTSNPN, CDR2 SVGIG (reference sequence). Trimming took 1 base from V and 0 from J, leaving 9 bases between them. This CDR3 contains 14 residues. The CDR3: CAWSAGILNTEAFF. The CDR3 nucleotides are TGTGCCTGGAGTGCAGGGATTTTGAACACTGAAGCTTTCTTT.

This chain connects TRBV10-2 to TRBJ1-5; D uncertain. This CDR3 is built from 14 residues. V lost 5 bases to trimming and J lost 1 base, with 9 bases between them. From germline, CDR1 is WSHSY and CDR2 SAAADI. CDR3 sequence: CASSLGQSNQPQHF. For the CDR3, the DNA is TGCGCCAGCAGTCTCGGCCAGAGCAATCAGCCCCAGCATTTT.

This sequence joins TRBV11-2 and TRBJ2-7; D is uncertain. The CDR3 covers 15 residues. Germline V gene lookup returns CDR1 SGHAT and CDR2 FQNNGV. Trimming removed 1 base at V and 0 bases at J, with 10 bases between. CDR3 in DNA: TGTGCCAGCAGCTTAGGCTCGAAGGGCTCCTACGAGCAGTACTTC. Its translation is CASSLGSKGSYEQYF.

This clone was counted at least ten times. The sample has other DNA sequences that encode this CDR3 too. The V call is TRBV11-2, the J call TRBJ1-5; maybe TRBD1 (6 bases). This CDR3 spans 13 amino acids. Looked up from germline, CDR1 is SGHAT and CDR2 is FQNNGV. Between the trimmed V and J ends, which lost 0 bases and 7 bases, there was a span of 7 bases. CDR3 residues: CASSLDQGQPQHF. CDR3 in DNA: TGTGCCAGCAGCTTAGATCAGGGGCAGCCCCAGCATTTT.

This chain links TRBV7-2 with TRBJ2-7; weak D call: TRBD1 (6 bases). The V end was cut by 5 bases, the J end by 3 bases, with 20 bases between. The CDR3 runs 16 residues. Per germline, CDR1 SGHTA and CDR2 FQGNSA. The CDR3 spells CASSRDPGQWVYEQYF. In nucleotides, the CDR3 is TGTGCCAGCAGCAGAGACCCGGGACAATGGGTCTACGAGCAGTACTTC.

This chain connects TRBV7-9 to TRBJ2-5, with 8 positions matching TRBD1. This CDR3 contains 16 residues. The trim removed 5 bases at V and 4 bases at J, leaving 12 bases unmatched. CDR1 is SEHNR, CDR2 FQNEAQ, per germline (reference sequence). CDR3 region: CASSPQDRAGGETQYF. In DNA form, the CDR3 reads TGTGCCAGCAGCCCTCAGGACAGGGCTGGAGGAGAGACCCAGTACTTC.

This chain links TRBV5-8 with TRBJ1-3, with D uncertain. The length of the CDR3 is 13 residues. The germline V gene encodes CDR1 SGHTS and CDR2 YDEGEE. Trimming took 4 bases from V and 5 from J, leaving 10 bases between them. The CDR3 region is CASSREPRNTIYF. The DNA of the CDR3 is TGTGCCAGCAGCCGAGAACCAAGAAACACCATATATTTT. The full variable domain, rest sourced from reference TRBV5-8 and TRBJ1-3, is EAGVTQSPTHLIKTRGQQATLRCSPISGHTSVYWYQQALGLGLQFLLWYDEGEERNRGNFPPRFSGRQFPNYSSELNVNALELEDSALYLCASSREPRNTIYFGEGSWLTVV.

V usage is TRBV29-1 and J usage is TRBJ2-2; the D gene could be TRBD1 or TRBD2 (5 bases each). Germline V gives CDR1 SQVTM, CDR2 ANQGSEA. V was cut by 7 bases and J by 7 bases, with 10 bases left in between. The CDR3 runs 11 residues. In DNA, the CDR3 is TGCAGCGCTGGGGGAATCGGGGAGCTGTTTTTT. Translated, it gives CSAGGIGELFF.

This chain uses TRBV7-9 with TRBJ2-2; D gene unclear. V was shortened by 4 bases and J by 6 bases, with 9 bases between the two germline ends. The CDR3 runs to 13 residues. Germline CDR1 is SEHNR and CDR2 is FQNEAQ (reference sequence). CDR3 residues: CASSYISPGELFF. The CDR3 nucleotides are TGTGCCAGCAGCTATATAAGCCCCGGGGAGCTGTTTTTT.

This chain connects TRBV15 to TRBJ1-5, with TRBD1 matching 10 bases. Germline loops: CDR1 LNHNV, CDR2 YYDKDF (reference sequence). This CDR3 has 15 amino acids. V shed 3 bases, J shed 7 bases, and the junction held 6 bases outside the gene matches. The CDR3 sequence: CATSSPGTGDQPQHF. The CDR3 nucleotides read TGTGCCACCAGCAGTCCCGGGACAGGGGACCAGCCCCAGCATTTT.

The chain links TRBV18 to TRBJ1-6; TRBD1 aligns across 7 bases. The CDR3 is 15 amino acids. Germline values: CDR1 KGHSH, CDR2 LQKENI. Trimming took 3 bases from V and 10 from J; bases not matched to a gene: 9. CDR3 DNA sequence: TGTGCCAGCTCACCTAGGCAGGGGGTCGAGTCACCCCTCCACTTT. Its protein is CASSPRQGVESPLHF.

In this sample, this clone turned up many times. The chain carries TRBV28 and TRBJ2-4, with D tentatively TRBD1 (6 bases). V dropped 8 bases and J dropped 6 bases, with 8 bases sitting between them. This CDR3 comprises 11 residues. In germline, CDR1 is MDHEN, CDR2 SYDVKM. As DNA, the CDR3 is TGTGCCAGCGGACAGTCAAACATTCAGTACTTC. This sequence encodes CASGQSNIQYF.

Regarding this clone: A read error is possible here, since a much larger clone lies one base away. Other DNA sequences in this sample translate to the same CDR3. The chain recombines TRBV25-1 with TRBJ2-7; D not resolved. From germline, CDR1 is MGHDK and CDR2 SYGVNS. This CDR3 is built from 12 residues. V dropped 1 base and J dropped 4 bases, with 5 bases sitting between them. The DNA for the CDR3 is TGTGCCAGCAGTGAATCGAGTTACGAGCAGTACTTC. Amino acid sequence: CASSESSYEQYF.

This chain joins TRBV5-1 and TRBJ2-7; TRBD2 agrees at 9 bases. The CDR3 loop spans 14 amino acids. The germline V gene encodes CDR1 SGHRS and CDR2 YFSETQ. With V trimmed by 3 bases and J by 4 bases, 5 bases remained unmatched. CDR3 nucleotides: TGCGCCAGCAGCTCGGGACTAGCAGGTTACGAGCAGTACTTC. Encoded protein: CASSSGLAGYEQYF. Together with reference TRBV5-1 and TRBJ2-7, the CDR3 gives the full variable domain: KAGVTQTPRYLIKTRGQQVTLSCSPISGHRSVSWYQQTPGQGLQFLFEYFSETQRNKGNFPGRFSGRQFSNSRSEMNVSTLELGDSALYLCASSSGLAGYEQYFGPGTRLTVT.

This clone was seen a handful of times. The chain carries TRBV10-3 and TRBJ1-4, with 8 positions matching TRBD1. V was clipped by 0 bases and J by 1 base; unmatched bases: 4. The germline CDR1 and CDR2 sequences are ENHRY and SYGVKD. This CDR3 has 17 residues. The chain's CDR3 is CAISESIQGGTNEKLFF. CDR3 nucleotides: TGTGCCATCAGTGAGTCGATACAGGGGGGAACTAATGAAAAACTGTTTTTT.

The chain recombines TRBV10-3 with TRBJ1-6; D remains ambiguous. In germline, CDR1 is ENHRY, CDR2 SYGVKD. V was clipped by 10 bases and J by 4 bases, with 17 bases between them. This CDR3 contains 15 residues. This CDR3 is CATEDPAGYNSPLHF. CDR3 sequence (DNA): TGTGCCACCGAAGACCCGGCGGGATATAATTCACCCCTCCACTTT.

This chain links TRBV19 with TRBJ2-7, with TRBD2 matching over 10 bases. The CDR3 length is 18 residues. Trimming cost V 0 bases and J 2 bases; bases outside gene matches: 10. Germline V gene data show CDR1 as LNHDA and CDR2 as SQIVND (reference sequence). The CDR3 sequence: CASSIDFAGTSGTYEQYF. DNA of the CDR3: TGTGCCAGTAGTATAGATTTCGCGGGTACTAGCGGGACCTACGAGCAGTACTTC. The variable domain in full, with the rest retrieved from reference TRBV19 and TRBJ2-7, is DGGITQSPKYLFRKEGQNVTLSCEQNLNHDAMYWYRQDPGQGLRLIYYSQIVNDFQKGDIAEGYSVSREKKESFPLTVTSAQKNPTAFYLCASSIDFAGTSGTYEQYFGPGTRLTVT.